This TCR beta chain was retrieved from a study of human T cells and chemical hapten exposure. Time point meaning: pre-sensitization, week 0. The treatment was: therapeutic diphenylcyclopropenone sensitization with weekly scalp DPC. This clonotype was seen more than once but under ten times. V gave up 3 bases and J gave up 6 bases, with 11 bases separating them. Germline assignment: CDR1 SGHTA and CDR2 FQGTGA. The CDR3 consists of 13 residues. TCRdb recomputed calls from the RACE reads with MiXCR, one row per CDR3 protein. The sample yields roughly 60,000 distinct CDR3 sequences, about 7% seen once. The source is a woman in her twenties or thirties with alopecia areata. Some clones in this sample may be carry-over from other donors' samples. The chain employs TRBV7-3 and TRBJ1-2; possibly TRBD1 for D (6 bases). Here the sequenced sample was whole blood, taken in connection with sensitization to the hapten diphenylcyclopropenone (DPC). CDR3 in DNA: TGTGCCAGCAGCTTGACTCGGACAGATGGCTACACCTTC. It yields the protein CASSLTRTDGYTF.